The 6 T cell receptor beta chains given below trace back to one sample, sequenced in a study of shared clonotypes between healthy human individuals. Clones were sequenced by immunoSEQ multiplex PCR, and TCRdb holds only the in-frame ones, with some missing. This table holds approximately 620,000 clones, 95% to 98% found once. Sequencing used naive CD4+ T cells sorted from blood. Described subset: CD45RA+ positively selected. Source of these receptors: a woman aged 30 to 39 in good health.

This clone showed up just once. The chain uses TRBV6-1 and TRBJ2-5; 7 nucleotides match TRBD1. V was clipped by 3 bases and J by 5 bases; unmatched bases: 3. This CDR3 region has 13 residues. The germline gives CDR1 MNHNS, CDR2 SASEGT. This chain's CDR3 is CASSDRGMETQYF. The DNA for the CDR3 is TGTGCCAGCAGTGACAGGGGGATGGAGACCCAGTACTTC.

The chain combines TRBV19 with TRBJ2-7; the match to TRBD1 covers 10 bases. This CDR3 has 14 amino acids. Germline-derived CDR1 and CDR2 are LNHDA and SQIVND (reference sequence). Unmatched junction bases numbered 6, after V lost 5 bases and J lost 5 bases. The CDR3 nucleotides are TGTGCCAGTAGTTCGGGACAGGGGATCAACGAGCAGTACTTC. It yields the protein CASSSGQGINEQYF. Drawing the rest from reference TRBV19 and TRBJ2-7, the complete variable domain is DGGITQSPKYLFRKEGQNVTLSCEQNLNHDAMYWYRQDPGQGLRLIYYSQIVNDFQKGDIAEGYSVSREKKESFPLTVTSAQKNPTAFYLCASSSGQGINEQYFGPGTRLTVT.

The rearrangement joins TRBV6-5 to TRBJ2-7, with unresolved D. The CDR3 has 15 amino acids. CDR1 and CDR2 (germline): MNHEY, SVGAGI. The germline V and J ends were trimmed by 2 bases and 3 bases, with 14 bases remaining between them. In DNA form, the CDR3 reads TGTGCCAGCAGTTACGACCGGGCCCTACTCTACGAGCAGTACTTC. It translates to CASSYDRALLYEQYF.

J is TRBJ2-7 and V is TRBV10-2; D is undetermined. This CDR3 is built from 15 residues. Germline V gene data show CDR1 as WSHSY and CDR2 as SAAADI. V was cut by 5 bases and J by 2 bases, with 16 bases left in between. CDR3 sequence: CASSFLTESTYEQYF. The DNA for the CDR3 is TGCGCCAGCAGTTTTTTGACGGAAAGTACCTACGAGCAGTACTTC.

In its sample, this clone was seen once. This chain uses TRBV10-2 with TRBJ2-1, with 7 bases aligning to TRBD2. The CDR3 totals 13 residues. Trimming removed 2 bases from V and 13 bases from J; junction bases left unmatched: 8. The germline gives CDR1 WSHSY, CDR2 SAAADI. The CDR3 region has the DNA TGCGCCAGCAGTGAGGCGGGTCTAGCGGCACAGTTCTTC. Protein product: CASSEAGLAAQFF.

This clone has just one count. The chain joins TRBV11-2 to TRBJ2-7, with a tentative D call TRBD2 (5 bases). This CDR3 comprises 14 residues. V shed 4 bases and J shed 2 bases, with 12 bases lying between them. Germline V gene lookup returns CDR1 SGHAT and CDR2 FQNNGV. The CDR3 is CASSSTIPTYEQYF. The CDR3 DNA reads as TGTGCCAGCAGCTCGACTATCCCGACCTACGAGCAGTACTTC.